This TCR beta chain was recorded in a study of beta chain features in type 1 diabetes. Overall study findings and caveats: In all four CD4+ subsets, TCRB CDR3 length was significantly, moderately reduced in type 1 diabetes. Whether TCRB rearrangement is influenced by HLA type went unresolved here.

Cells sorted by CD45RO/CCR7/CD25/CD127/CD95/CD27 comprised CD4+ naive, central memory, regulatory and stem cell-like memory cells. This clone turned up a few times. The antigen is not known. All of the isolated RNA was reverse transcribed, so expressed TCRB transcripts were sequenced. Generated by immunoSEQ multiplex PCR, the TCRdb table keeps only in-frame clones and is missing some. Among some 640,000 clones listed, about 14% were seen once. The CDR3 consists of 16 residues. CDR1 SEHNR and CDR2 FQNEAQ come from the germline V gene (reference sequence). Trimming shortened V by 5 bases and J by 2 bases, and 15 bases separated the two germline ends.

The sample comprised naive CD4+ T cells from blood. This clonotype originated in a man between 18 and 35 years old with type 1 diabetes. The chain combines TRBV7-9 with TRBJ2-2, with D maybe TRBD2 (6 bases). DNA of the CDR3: TGTGCCAGCAGCGGCACCGGGACTTCCAACACCGGGGAGCTGTTTTTT. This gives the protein CASSGTGTSNTGELFF.